This TCR beta chain was identified during a study of pediatric ulcerative colitis. Study results and limitations: Two patients had blood samples with substantially reduced template counts. Blood-rectal clonal overlap within each person was significantly higher in ulcerative colitis patients than controls.

The survey-level immunoSEQ assay was used. Sequencing depth was up to 500,000 reads per sample. The assay was immunoSEQ multiplex PCR, and TCRdb's table has in-frame clones only and misses some. The data contain 65,000 or so clones, roughly 90% of them seen just once; the ten biggest clones take up around 3%. On this clone: What it binds is not known.

Per germline, CDR1 LNHDA and CDR2 SQIVND (reference sequence). The CDR3 covers 18 residues. V lost 5 bases to trimming and J lost 0 bases, with 22 bases between them. V is TRBV19 and J is TRBJ1-1; TRBD1 is a possible D gene (6 bases). The source material was blood. The sequence derives from a boy between 10 and 17 years old with severe ulcerative colitis. DNA of the CDR3: TGTGCCAGTAGTCCAGACAGGACCGAACCCAGTTTGAACACTGAAGCTTTCTTT. Protein: CASSPDRTEPSLNTEAFF.